One sample yielded the 4 T cell receptor beta chains listed below, sequenced in a study of blood T cell repertoires in COVID-19. Assay: immunoSEQ multiplex PCR; the TCRdb copy retains only in-frame clones and omits some. The table lists 100,000 to 120,000 clones, 88% of them singletons. The sample comprised peripheral blood. Receptors were obtained from a human donor in a cohort sampled during active COVID-19.

The chain couples TRBV7-9 to TRBJ2-2; tentative D call: TRBD1 (5 bases). V gave up 5 bases and J gave up 4 bases, with 14 bases separating them. The germline gives CDR1 SEHNR, CDR2 FQNEAQ (reference sequence). This CDR3 is built from 15 residues. For the CDR3, the DNA is TGTGCCAGCAGCCCATCGAGTGGGGCCACCGGGGAGCTGTTTTTT. Its translation is CASSPSSGATGELFF.

The rearrangement links TRBV9 to TRBJ2-2; the D gene is possibly TRBD2 (5 bases). V dropped 0 bases and J dropped 0 bases, with 9 bases sitting between them. This CDR3 comprises 16 residues. From germline, CDR1 is SGDLS and CDR2 YYNGEE. CDR3 loop: CASSVGEGSNTGELFF. CDR3 in DNA: TGTGCCAGCAGCGTAGGAGAGGGCTCGAACACCGGGGAGCTGTTTTTT.

The chain has TRBV5-8 and TRBJ2-1; 8 bases agree with TRBD1. Looked up from germline, CDR1 is SGHTS and CDR2 is YDEGEE. J gave up 3 bases and V 4 bases, and 0 bases lay outside the gene matches. This CDR3 is 13 amino acids long. The CDR3 DNA follows: TGTGCCAGCAGCGGACAGGGCTACAATGAGCAGTTCTTC. Amino acids: CASSGQGYNEQFF.

The chain links TRBV5-4 to TRBJ2-5; the match to TRBD1 covers 8 bases. The CDR3 loop spans 16 amino acids. J lost 0 bases, V lost 4 bases, and 8 bases had no gene match. The germline CDR1 and CDR2 sequences are SGHNT and YYREEE (reference sequence). CDR3 sequence reads: CASSADRGPYQETQYF. Here the CDR3 DNA reads TGTGCCAGCAGCGCTGACAGGGGTCCCTACCAAGAGACCCAGTACTTC.